This T cell receptor (beta chain) was identified during a study of T cell responses to AZD1222 COVID-19 vaccine. Comment on this clone: Its antigen is unknown.

Study results and caveats: After two AZD1222 doses, spike-specific TCR breadth and depth rose versus day 0. Unmutated regions of variants are reportedly targeted by nearly half of spike-specific TCRs.

The CDR3 extends over 14 amino acids. Per germline, CDR1 MDHEN and CDR2 SYDVKM. V was shortened by 6 bases and J by 3 bases, with 12 bases between the two germline ends. Sequenced by immunoSEQ multiplex PCR; TCRdb stores in-frame clones only, minus some. The table shows tens of thousands of clones, with 75% to 90% occurring only once. V usage is TRBV28 and J usage is TRBJ2-1; D is perhaps TRBD1 (6 bases). The clonotype was recovered from an adult in good health. Material: peripheral blood, obtained on day 0 of AZD1222 vaccination. CDR3 residues: CASSSKGVYNEQFF. DNA for the CDR3: TGTGCCAGCAGCTCGAAGGGGGTCTACAATGAGCAGTTCTTC.